This T cell receptor (beta chain) was recovered during a study of T cell changes during pregnancy in multiple sclerosis. There are 14 residues in the CDR3. CDR1 and CDR2 (germline): KGHSH, LQKENI. V lost 6 bases, J lost 4 bases, and 13 bases lay in between. TCRdb keeps only in-frame clones here, not all; method: immunoSEQ multiplex PCR. The sample has 90,000 to 95,000 clones, around 93% seen once. Specimen: peripheral blood, collected in the third trimester of pregnancy. This TCR was recovered from a female donor with multiple sclerosis, enrolled in a pregnancy study. The rearrangement links TRBV18 to TRBJ1-5; the D gene is possibly TRBD1 (5 bases). The CDR3 sequence: CASSQGGKNQPQHF. As DNA, the CDR3 is TGTGCCAGCTCTCAGGGAGGGAAAAATCAGCCCCAGCATTTT.